This TCR beta chain was documented in a study of CD8 T cells in ankylosing spondylitis. CDR3 length: 16 residues. Germline lookup yields CDR1 SGHRS and CDR2 YFSETQ. V trimming: 4 bases; J trimming: 5 bases; junction bases outside the gene matches: 7. Quantitative 5'-RACE with molecular barcodes was used to make the TCR beta libraries. A single record per CDR3 protein comes from TCRdb applying MiXCR to the 5' RACE reads. This table holds about 130,000 distinct CDR3 sequences, roughly 13% found once. This clonotype was recorded at least ten times. Its matching antigen is unknown. Study-level points and caveats: Relatively rare in peripheral blood, disease-linked clones were also CD8+. Characteristic, it appeared, of ankylosing spondylitis blood was a TCR beta motif of roughly 8 highly homologous variants.

The sequenced material came from blood, either unsorted or a sorted T cell fraction (not recorded which). The genes are TRBV5-1 and TRBJ2-2; 11 bases are a match to TRBD2. The TCR comes from a female donor with ankylosing spondylitis or in good health (not recorded which). The CDR3 region is CASSPDPSGGTGELFF. The CDR3 DNA is TGCGCCAGCAGCCCGGACCCTAGCGGGGGGACCGGGGAGCTGTTTTTT.